This T cell receptor beta chain was captured by sequencing in a study of T cell changes during pregnancy in multiple sclerosis. The CDR3 is 19 residues long. Profiled with immunoSEQ multiplex PCR; TCRdb holds only in-frame clones, not every one. This table holds tens of thousands of clones, 92% found once. The sequence was obtained from a female donor with multiple sclerosis, enrolled in a pregnancy study. This chain joins TRBV12-2 and TRBJ2-1; whether TRBD2, the table's D call, matches the DNA was not checked. TRBV12-2 is a pseudogene locus. Sequencing was performed on CD8+ T cells from peripheral blood mononuclear cells, taken in the third trimester of pregnancy. CDR3 protein: CASRPPSGTSGMYYNEQFF. CDR3 sequence (DNA): TGTGCAAGTCGCCCACCGTCCGGGACTAGCGGGATGTACTACAATGAGCAGTTCTTC.